This T cell receptor beta chain was sequenced in a study of vaccination effects on CD4 cells after COVID-19. Background on the study: Every participant took two doses of the BNT162b2 or mRNA-1273 vaccine. The study, taken as a whole, reports: Missing from the study were early post-infection timepoints, and its convalescent patients were few.

Viral peptide pool expansion of antigen-specific CD4+ T cells preceded sequencing in the ViraFEST assay. With 10 days of culture completed, CD4+ T cells were isolated. According to the study, vaccine recipients showed no prior SARS-CoV-2 infection and negative nucleocapsid antibodies. The assay was immunoSEQ multiplex PCR, and TCRdb's table has in-frame clones only and misses some. The sample records tens of thousands of clones, roughly 73% being singletons. This clone has more than one count but fewer than ten. Its antigen is still unknown. Sequences were derived from CD4+ T cells from PBMCs cultured with HCoV-OC43 spike peptides, sampled before COVID-19 vaccination. Subset described: HCoV-OC43 spike overlapping peptide pool stimulation. The origin of this receptor is a human donor who received a COVID-19 vaccine.

The CDR3 here is CASSERDAGYGYTF. CDR3 sequence (DNA): TGTGCCAGCAGCGAGAGGGATGCGGGCTATGGCTACACCTTC. The rearrangement joins TRBV9 to TRBJ1-2; D gene unclear. V lost 3 bases and J lost 4, with 13 bases in between. Germline V gene sequence: CDR1 SGDLS, CDR2 YYNGEE. This CDR3 has 14 residues.